The sequence of this TCR beta chain was determined in a study of shared clonotypes between healthy human individuals. Sorted-subset replicate PCRs used 200 ng DNA, approximately 27,000 T cell genomes. TCRdb's copy holds only in-frame clones and misses some; the assay was immunoSEQ multiplex PCR. The sample contains more than 2 million clones, approximately 96% of which appear only once. The CDR3 loop spans 15 amino acids. V was clipped by 5 bases and J by 0 bases, with 13 bases between them. Germline V gene sequence: CDR1 MDHEN, CDR2 SYDVKM. This TCR was recovered from a man between 18 and 29 years old in good health. V is TRBV28 and J is TRBJ1-1, with D possibly TRBD1 on 5 matching bases. The sequenced material came from naive CD4+ T cells sorted from blood. Regarding subset: CD45RA+ positively selected. The CDR3 is CASSLPGPMNTEAFF. The CDR3 region has the DNA TGTGCCAGCAGTCTCCCGGGACCGATGAACACTGAAGCTTTCTTT.